This is a list of T cell receptor beta chains from one sample in a study of blood T cells in healthy people across ages. In TCRdb, the 5' RACE reads were re-called with MiXCR into one record per CDR3 protein. The table includes roughly 720,000 distinct CDR3 sequences, approximately 53% detected once. Sample: blood. These receptor sequences come from an older man in good health. Each CDR3 is given with its conserved first and last residue. The D gene is left open where the match is weak. Clone size is shown for a subset of rows, as once, few, many or a class of expanded clone.

V: TRBV20-1
size: -
J: TRBJ2-1
D: TRBD2
CDR3: CSARRLETSGLYNEQFF
DNA: TGCAGTGCTAGGAGGTTGGAGACTAGCGGGTTGTACAATGAGCAGTTCTTC

V: TRBV12-3/TRBV12-4
size: once
J: TRBJ2-1
D: TRBD2
CDR3: CASSLVTSVAEAPGLDRFF
DNA: TGTGCCAGCAGTTTAGTAACTTCGGTCGCCGAAGCCCCGGGACTAGACCGGTTCTTC

V: TRBV7-8
size: few
J: TRBJ2-7
D: -
CDR3: CASSLLGTGDYEQYF
DNA: TGTGCCAGCAGCTTATTAGGGACGGGAGACTACGAGCAGTACTTC

V: TRBV5-5
size: -
J: TRBJ1-4
D: -
CDR3: CASSLWGVSTNEKLFF
DNA: TGTGCCAGCAGCTTATGGGGGGTGTCAACTAATGAAAAACTGTTTTTT

V: TRBV5-1
size: few
J: TRBJ1-1
D: TRBD1
CDR3: CASSLGTGAGTEAFF
DNA: TGCGCCAGCAGCTTGGGGACAGGGGCCGGCACTGAAGCTTTCTTT

V: TRBV20-1
size: -
J: TRBJ2-7
D: -
CDR3: CSASGRGYEQYF
DNA: TGCAGTGCTAGCGGGAGAGGGTACGAGCAGTACTTC

V: TRBV3-1
size: once
J: TRBJ2-1
D: TRBD2
CDR3: CASSQNSRREGRNNEQFF
DNA: TGTGCCAGCAGCCAAAACTCCAGGCGGGAGGGCCGCAACAATGAGCAGTTCTTC

V: TRBV20-1
size: once
J: TRBJ2-7
D: -
CDR3: CSARAWGRHEQYF
DNA: TGCAGTGCTAGAGCCTGGGGCAGGCACGAGCAGTACTTC

V: TRBV5-4
size: -
J: TRBJ2-5
D: TRBD2
CDR3: CASSKGLAGGRLGETQYF
DNA: TGTGCCAGCAGCAAGGGACTAGCGGGAGGGAGGTTGGGAGAGACCCAGTACTTC

V: TRBV5-1
size: few
J: TRBJ2-1
D: -
CDR3: CASSFRARSDEQFF
DNA: TGCGCCAGCAGCTTCCGGGCCAGGAGCGATGAGCAGTTCTTC

V: TRBV20-1
size: -
J: TRBJ1-4
D: -
CDR3: CSAEVGEKLFF
DNA: TGCAGTGCTGAGGTTGGGGAAAAACTGTTTTTT

V: TRBV20-1
size: few
J: TRBJ2-7
D: -
CDR3: CSASPRFFYEQYF
DNA: TGCAGTGCTTCCCCCAGGTTCTTCTACGAGCAGTACTTC

V: TRBV5-1
size: once
J: TRBJ1-2
D: -
CDR3: CASISPPNYGYTF
DNA: TGCGCCAGCATCTCGCCACCTAACTATGGCTACACCTTC

V: TRBV5-1
size: many
J: TRBJ2-5
D: -
CDR3: CASSLEWETQYF
DNA: TGCGCCAGCAGCTTGGAATGGGAGACCCAGTACTTC

V: TRBV20-1
size: few
J: TRBJ2-1
D: TRBD2
CDR3: CSSSRRLRGTPTYNEQFF
DNA: TGCAGTTCAAGTCGGCGTTTGCGGGGGACCCCGACCTACAATGAGCAGTTCTTC

V: TRBV28
size: -
J: TRBJ1-2
D: TRBD1
CDR3: CASSFRDRAGGYTF
DNA: TGTGCCAGCAGTTTCCGGGACAGGGCGGGTGGCTACACCTTC

V: TRBV10-2
size: -
J: TRBJ2-3
D: -
CDR3: CASSEAPYLTDTQYF
DNA: TGCGCCAGCAGTGAGGCTCCCTACCTCACAGATACGCAGTATTTT

V: TRBV15
size: -
J: TRBJ2-3
D: -
CDR3: CATSRDLGSHTSTDTQYF
DNA: TGTGCCACCAGCAGAGATCTGGGCAGTCACACTAGCACAGATACGCAGTATTTT

V: TRBV24-1
size: once
J: TRBJ2-2
D: -
CDR3: CATSGQVLNTGELFF
DNA: TGTGCCACCAGCGGTCAGGTATTGAACACCGGGGAGCTGTTTTTT

V: TRBV7-3
size: -
J: TRBJ2-1
D: TRBD2
CDR3: CASSLMVLAGAYNEQFF
DNA: TGTGCCAGCAGCTTAATGGTACTAGCGGGAGCTTACAATGAGCAGTTCTTC

V: TRBV7-9
size: -
J: TRBJ2-5
D: TRBD1
CDR3: CASSLTGALLTRETQYF
DNA: TGTGCCAGCAGCTTGACAGGGGCTCTCTTGACCCGGGAGACCCAGTACTTC

V: TRBV29-1
size: few
J: TRBJ2-1
D: -
CDR3: CSVEDLHSGDEQFF
DNA: TGCAGCGTTGAAGATCTTCACTCGGGCGATGAGCAGTTCTTC

V: TRBV5-1
size: -
J: TRBJ2-1
D: -
CDR3: CASSPTTSSYNEQFF
DNA: TGCGCCAGCAGCCCGACTACGAGCTCCTACAATGAGCAGTTCTTC

V: TRBV21-1
size: few
J: TRBJ2-3
D: -
CDR3: CASSKGRGPEHRYAYF
DNA: TGTGCCAGCAGCAAAGGGCGAGGGCCAGAGCACAGATACGCGTATTTT

V: TRBV24-1
size: -
J: TRBJ2-7
D: -
CDR3: CATSDRAYNEQYF
DNA: TGTGCCACCAGTGACCGAGCCTACAATGAGCAGTACTTC

V: TRBV12-3/TRBV12-4
size: -
J: TRBJ1-4
D: -
CDR3: CASSLSGQLAEKLFF
DNA: TGTGCCAGCAGTTTATCTGGGCAGCTTGCGGAAAAACTGTTTTTT

V: TRBV5-1
size: -
J: TRBJ2-2
D: TRBD2
CDR3: CASSPMRAGAGELFF
DNA: TGCGCCAGCAGCCCCATGCGAGCGGGAGCCGGGGAGCTGTTTTTT

V: TRBV29-1
size: -
J: TRBJ2-7
D: -
CDR3: CSVEDPRSYEQYF
DNA: TGCAGCGTTGAAGATCCCCGCTCCTACGAGCAGTACTTC

V: TRBV18
size: -
J: TRBJ1-5
D: -
CDR3: CASSPNPGGDQPQHF
DNA: TGTGCCAGCTCACCTAACCCCGGGGGCGATCAGCCCCAGCATTTT

V: TRBV7-2
size: -
J: TRBJ1-4
D: -
CDR3: CASSTGRGRADEKLFF
DNA: TGTGCCAGCAGCACAGGCCGAGGGAGGGCTGATGAAAAACTGTTTTTT

V: TRBV6-2/TRBV6-3
size: few
J: TRBJ1-2
D: TRBD1
CDR3: CASSYQTGAANYGYTF
DNA: TGTGCCAGCAGTTACCAGACAGGGGCCGCGAACTATGGCTACACCTTC

V: TRBV20-1
size: -
J: TRBJ2-5
D: TRBD2
CDR3: CSARRASGVQETQYF
DNA: TGCAGTGCTAGGAGGGCTAGCGGGGTGCAAGAGACCCAGTACTTC

V: TRBV5-1
size: -
J: TRBJ2-4
D: -
CDR3: CASSLDGLQGIQYF
DNA: TGCGCCAGCAGCTTGGATGGCCTGCAGGGGATTCAGTACTTC

V: TRBV3-1
size: -
J: TRBJ2-1
D: -
CDR3: CASSQGATISYNEQFF
DNA: TGTGCCAGCAGCCAAGGAGCAACCATATCTTACAATGAGCAGTTCTTC

V: TRBV9
size: -
J: TRBJ1-1
D: TRBD1
CDR3: CASSAAGQVVTEAFF
DNA: TGTGCCAGCAGCGCAGCCGGACAGGTGGTCACTGAAGCTTTCTTT

V: TRBV6-1
size: -
J: TRBJ2-3
D: -
CDR3: CASNVRTPTDTQYF
DNA: TGTGCCAGCAACGTAAGGACCCCCACAGATACGCAGTATTTT

V: TRBV6-5
size: few
J: TRBJ2-1
D: TRBD2
CDR3: CASSKLIAGGYEQFF
DNA: TGTGCCAGCAGTAAACTAATAGCGGGAGGCTATGAGCAGTTCTTC

V: TRBV7-9
size: -
J: TRBJ1-1
D: TRBD1
CDR3: CASSSVPGQGSNTEAFF
DNA: TGTGCCAGCAGCTCCGTCCCGGGACAGGGATCGAACACTGAAGCTTTCTTT

V: TRBV10-3
size: once
J: TRBJ2-5
D: TRBD2
CDR3: CAIGTSKDEQYF
DNA: TGTGCCATCGGGACTAGTAAGGATGAGCAGTACTTC